This T cell receptor beta chain is drawn from a study of blood T cell repertoires in COVID-19. Per the original data handling: The authors estimated nucleated cell counts from reference gene primer amplification. The method was immunoSEQ multiplex PCR; TCRdb's version includes in-frame clones alone and lacks a portion of them. The V and J calls and clone size were taken over from that table, and D and trimming were inferred from the DNA. The data show 310,000 or so clones, over 70% seen once. This TCR was sampled from a woman in her forties or fifties with acute or convalescent COVID-19. The sample consisted of peripheral blood.

In DNA, the CDR3 is TGTGCCAGCAGTTACAGTCGGTTCATGAACACTGAAGCTTTCTTT. Translated: CASSYSRFMNTEAFF. The J gene is TRBJ1-1, the V gene TRBV6-5; D unclear. The CDR3 totals 15 residues. The germline V gene encodes CDR1 MNHEY and CDR2 SVGAGI. The V gene lost 2 bases and the J gene lost 0 bases, with 10 bases spanning the gap.